This TCR beta chain was found in a study of early T cells in non-severe SARS-CoV-2 infection. Background on the study: Sequencing targeted bulk RNA from unsorted whole blood, leaving chains unpaired.

V lost 7 bases, J lost 4 bases, and 16 bases lay in between. CDR1 and CDR2 from the germline V gene are SQVTM and ANQGSEA. CDR3 length: 13 residues. As part of library construction, unique molecular identifiers were attached to individual cDNA molecules. Via MiXCR, TCRdb re-called the 5' RACE reads, giving one row per CDR3 protein. The sample shows tens of thousands of distinct CDR3 sequences, just under 4.5% of them seen only once. At least ten counts were recorded for this clonotype. The antigen remains unidentified. Broader study findings: Comparison of clonotypes with VDJdb favored anti-spike CD8 responses while missing private and CD4 specificities.

This chain connects TRBV29-1 to TRBJ1-1; no clear D. This clonotype was sampled from an adult who was a healthcare worker with PCR-confirmed SARS-CoV-2 infection or an uninfected control (not recorded which). Sequencing input: whole blood. The CDR3 region has the DNA TGCAGCGCTGATATGGGAAGAATCACTGAAGCTTTCTTT. Protein: CSADMGRITEAFF.